The clone carrying this T cell receptor beta chain turned up a few times. This sample is part of a study of blood T cell repertoires in COVID-19. Study-wide context: T cells, B-cell-depleted T cells, or PBMCs supplied cDNA or gDNA.

The CDR3 is 13 amino acids. V dropped 2 bases and J dropped 7 bases, with 11 bases sitting between them. Germline CDR1 is KGHSH and CDR2 is LQKENI. Per the study methods: Amplification of reference gene primers provided the estimated nucleated cell counts. Produced via immunoSEQ multiplex PCR; TCRdb's table is partial and in-frame only. Clonal size and the V and J genes are those of that table, whereas D and trimming came from the DNA. The sample holds 45,000 to 60,000 clones, roughly four fifths seen once. The receptor was derived from a woman in her sixties with acute or convalescent COVID-19. The sequenced material came from peripheral blood. This chain uses TRBV18 with TRBJ1-1, with D possibly matching TRBD1 (5 bases). As DNA, the CDR3 is TGTGCCAGCTCACCAAGCCGTACAGGTGAAGCTTTCTTT. Translation gives CASSPSRTGEAFF.